The 11 T cell receptor beta chains below come from one sample, sequenced in a study of blood T cell repertoires in COVID-19. The assay was immunoSEQ multiplex PCR, and TCRdb's table has in-frame clones only and misses some. The profile shows roughly 240,000 clones, 70% to 85% of them singletons. The sample comprised peripheral blood. These receptors were collected from an elderly woman with acute or convalescent COVID-19.

This clone appeared many times. V gene TRBV7-2 combines with J gene TRBJ2-7; 8 positions agree with TRBD2. This CDR3 region has 14 residues. V lost 4 bases to trimming and J lost 9 bases; unmatched junction nucleotides: 11. Germline V gene sequence: CDR1 SGHTA, CDR2 FQGNSA. CDR3 residues: CASSYLAGDVGQYF. As DNA, the CDR3 is TGTGCCAGCAGCTATCTAGCGGGTGACGTCGGGCAGTACTTC.

The J gene is TRBJ1-2, the V gene TRBV11-2; 9 bases agree with TRBD1. This CDR3 is 14 amino acids long. CDR1 is SGHAT and CDR2 is FQNNGV in the germline V gene. With V trimmed by 5 bases and J by 2 bases, 3 bases remained unmatched. DNA for the CDR3: TGTGCCAGCAGCCCCGGACAGGGGAACTATGGCTACACCTTC. Its translation is CASSPGQGNYGYTF.

The V gene is TRBV9, the J gene TRBJ1-3, with D perhaps matching TRBD1 (6 bases). V was pared by 2 bases and J by 1 base, with 19 bases between. The CDR3 is 18 residues long. The germline V gene encodes CDR1 SGDLS and CDR2 YYNGEE. The CDR3 coding sequence is TGTGCCAGCAGCGTGGGGGACACGGTGTTTGGGTCTGGAAACACCATATATTTT. The encoded protein is CASSVGDTVFGSGNTIYF.

CDR3 amino acids: CASSQRGITTGELFF. The CDR3 region has the DNA TGTGCCAGCAGCCAAAGGGGTATCACTACCGGGGAGCTGTTTTTT. The chain has TRBV3-1 (or the pseudogene TRBV3-2) and TRBJ2-2, with D perhaps TRBD1 (5 bases). Germline-derived CDR1 and CDR2 are LGHDT and YNNKEL (reference sequence). There are 15 residues in the CDR3. Trimming pared 2 bases from V and 5 bases from J, leaving 12 bases between.

V is TRBV19 and J is TRBJ1-4; D may be TRBD1 (5 bases). Germline V CDR1 and CDR2: LNHDA, SQIVND (reference sequence). The ends were cut back, 3 bases at V and 7 bases at J, with 15 bases in the middle. This CDR3 is 15 amino acids long. The CDR3: CASSIRQGSGEKLFF. The CDR3 bases are TGTGCCAGTAGTATCCGCCAGGGTAGTGGTGAAAAACTGTTTTTT.

J is TRBJ1-4 and V is TRBV25-1; 9 bases are shared with TRBD1. Germline CDR1 and CDR2: MGHDK and SYGVNS. With V trimmed by 8 bases and J by 7 bases, 8 bases remained unmatched. There are 14 residues in the CDR3. The CDR3 protein is CASGEQGAGEKLFF. CDR3 sequence (DNA): TGTGCCAGCGGGGAACAGGGGGCGGGTGAAAAACTGTTTTTT.

V usage is TRBV5-4 and J usage is TRBJ1-1, with TRBD1 matching over 10 bases. Germline CDR1 and CDR2: SGHNT and YYREEE (reference sequence). The CDR3 has 14 residues. V lost 5 bases, J lost 6 bases, and 7 bases stayed unmatched. The CDR3 spells CASRTTGGGPEAFF. In nucleotides, the CDR3 is TGTGCCAGCAGAACGACAGGGGGCGGCCCTGAAGCTTTCTTT. Looking up the rest from reference TRBV5-4 and TRBJ1-1 gives the full variable domain: ETGVTQSPTHLIKTRGQQVTLRCSSQSGHNTVSWYQQALGQGPQFIFQYYREEENGRGNFPPRFSGLQFPNYSSELNVNALELDDSALYLCASRTTGGGPEAFFGQGTRLTVV.

This clone was observed a few times. V usage is TRBV19 and J usage is TRBJ1-1; 11 positions match TRBD1. CDR1 is LNHDA, CDR2 SQIVND, per germline (reference sequence). This CDR3 comprises 13 residues. V lost 7 bases to trimming and J lost 7 bases; unmatched junction nucleotides: 5. The CDR3 is CASTDRGLSEAFF. DNA of the CDR3: TGTGCCAGTACGGACAGGGGGCTGAGTGAAGCTTTCTTT.

This chain uses TRBV6-2 or TRBV6-3 with TRBJ2-2, with TRBD2 identical over 9 bases. With V trimmed by 6 bases and J by 5 bases, 4 bases remained unmatched. Germline V gives CDR1 MNHEY, CDR2 SVGEGT. This CDR3 is 14 amino acids long. For the CDR3, the DNA is TGTGCCAGCAGCGGGAGCGGGGGGACCGGGGAGCTGTTTTTT. Its protein is CASSGSGGTGELFF.

The gene calls are TRBV5-8 and TRBJ2-3; maybe TRBD1 (5 bases). The CDR3 has 14 amino acids. Trimming removed 2 bases at V and 0 bases at J, with 7 bases between. From germline, CDR1 is SGHTS and CDR2 YDEGEE. CDR3 in amino acids: CASSFDSSTDTQYF. The CDR3, as DNA: TGTGCCAGCAGCTTCGACAGTAGCACAGATACGCAGTATTTT. The full variable domain, its missing parts supplied by reference TRBV5-8 and TRBJ2-3, is EAGVTQSPTHLIKTRGQQATLRCSPISGHTSVYWYQQALGLGLQFLLWYDEGEERNRGNFPPRFSGRQFPNYSSELNVNALELEDSALYLCASSFDSSTDTQYFGPGTRLTVL.

The J gene is TRBJ2-1, the V gene TRBV19; TRBD1 agrees at 9 bases. With 5 bases clipped from V and 6 bases from J, the junction kept 23 bases outside the gene matches. The CDR3 consists of 20 residues. The germline CDR1 and CDR2 sequences are LNHDA and SQIVND (reference sequence). CDR3 sequence: CASSALRDRDGRGGSNEQFF. The CDR3 region has the DNA TGTGCCAGTAGTGCTCTCCGGGACAGGGATGGAAGAGGGGGATCCAATGAGCAGTTCTTC.